Below are 8 T cell receptor beta chains sequenced from a single sample in a study of vaccination effects on CD4 cells after COVID-19. The antigens for these receptors are not known. Subsequent to less than 13 days of culture, CD4+ T cells were isolated. Method: immunoSEQ multiplex PCR; TCRdb's copy keeps in-frame clones and lacks some. This sample has over 45,000 clones; around 80% occur once, and the top ten carry 3% to 3.5%. Sequencing used CD4+ T cells from PBMCs cultured without peptide, obtained before COVID-19 vaccination. The receptor source for this set is a human donor who received a COVID-19 vaccine.

The chain couples TRBV29-1 to TRBJ2-2; 12 bases agree with TRBD2. Germline loops: CDR1 SQVTM, CDR2 ANQGSEA. CDR3 length equals 15 residues. The ends lost 6 bases at V and 5 bases at J; junction bases unmatched: 7. The CDR3 region has the DNA TGCAGCGTGGATCGACTAGCGGGGGAGACCGGGGAGCTGTTTTTT. Amino acids: CSVDRLAGETGELFF.

The chain recombines TRBV24-1 with TRBJ2-1; D remains unclear. The CDR3 consists of 12 residues. Trimming shortened V by 5 bases and J by 9 bases, and 10 bases separated the two germline ends. Germline CDR1 and CDR2: KGHDR and SFDVKD. The chain's CDR3 is CATSVGLGEQFF. As DNA, the CDR3 is TGTGCCACCAGTGTTGGGTTAGGTGAGCAGTTCTTC.

This chain connects TRBV9 to TRBJ2-5; 12 positions match TRBD1. Losses at the gene ends were 4 bases for V and 5 bases for J; bases not matched to a gene: 9. The CDR3 is 16 residues long. CDR1 is SGDLS and CDR2 is YYNGEE in the germline V gene. The CDR3 reads CASSLGQGAQWETQYF. CDR3 DNA: TGTGCCAGCAGCCTGGGACAGGGGGCTCAGTGGGAGACCCAGTACTTC.

V is TRBV2 and J is TRBJ2-1, with 11 bases aligning to TRBD2. Germline lookup yields CDR1 SNHLY and CDR2 FYNNEI. Unmatched junction bases numbered 5, after V lost 6 bases and J lost 1 base. The CDR3 has 16 amino acids. CDR3 bases: TGTGCCAGCAGAACACTAGCGGGGGAATCCTACAATGAGCAGTTCTTC. Translating it yields CASRTLAGESYNEQFF. The full variable domain, in which reference TRBV2 and TRBJ2-1 provide the parts outside the CDR3, is EPEVTQTPSHQVTQMGQEVILRCVPISNHLYFYWYRQILGQKVEFLVSFYNNEISEKSEIFDDQFSVERPDGSNFTLKIRSTKLEDSAMYFCASRTLAGESYNEQFFGPGTRLTVL.

The chain carries TRBV19 and TRBJ2-2; no reliable D call. Trimming took 6 bases from V and 6 from J, leaving 20 bases between them. The CDR3 is made up of 16 amino acids. Germline CDR1 is LNHDA and CDR2 is SQIVND (reference sequence). The CDR3 sequence: CASRSIPGPGAGELFF. CDR3 DNA sequence: TGTGCCAGTAGATCAATTCCGGGCCCTGGGGCCGGGGAGCTGTTTTTT.

The chain uses TRBV29-1 and TRBJ2-1; D call uncertain. V dropped 4 bases and J dropped 3 bases, with 10 bases sitting between them. CDR3 length equals 13 residues. In germline, CDR1 is SQVTM, CDR2 ANQGSEA. The CDR3 DNA follows: TGCAGCGTTGTTGTGCTTAACTACAATGAGCAGTTCTTC. It yields the protein CSVVVLNYNEQFF.

In this sample, this clone turned up a few times. The V gene is TRBV12-5, the J gene TRBJ2-7, with D perhaps matching TRBD2 (7 bases). Trimming took off 3 bases at V and 10 bases at J, with 13 bases between the two ends. The CDR3 totals 12 residues. Germline CDR1 LGHNT, CDR2 FRNRAP. As DNA, the CDR3 is TGTGCTAGTGGTTTAAGGGGGGGAGAACAGTACGTC. It specifies CASGLRGGEQYV.

This clone was seen a handful of times. The V and J genes are TRBV19 and TRBJ2-3; possibly TRBD2 for D (7 bases). The CDR3 totals 16 residues. With 0 bases removed from V and 1 base from J, the gap between germline ends came to 11 bases. Germline-derived CDR1 and CDR2 are LNHDA and SQIVND (reference sequence). CDR3 region: CASSIDGGGGTDTQYF. DNA of the CDR3: TGTGCCAGTAGTATAGATGGCGGGGGCGGCACAGATACGCAGTATTTT.